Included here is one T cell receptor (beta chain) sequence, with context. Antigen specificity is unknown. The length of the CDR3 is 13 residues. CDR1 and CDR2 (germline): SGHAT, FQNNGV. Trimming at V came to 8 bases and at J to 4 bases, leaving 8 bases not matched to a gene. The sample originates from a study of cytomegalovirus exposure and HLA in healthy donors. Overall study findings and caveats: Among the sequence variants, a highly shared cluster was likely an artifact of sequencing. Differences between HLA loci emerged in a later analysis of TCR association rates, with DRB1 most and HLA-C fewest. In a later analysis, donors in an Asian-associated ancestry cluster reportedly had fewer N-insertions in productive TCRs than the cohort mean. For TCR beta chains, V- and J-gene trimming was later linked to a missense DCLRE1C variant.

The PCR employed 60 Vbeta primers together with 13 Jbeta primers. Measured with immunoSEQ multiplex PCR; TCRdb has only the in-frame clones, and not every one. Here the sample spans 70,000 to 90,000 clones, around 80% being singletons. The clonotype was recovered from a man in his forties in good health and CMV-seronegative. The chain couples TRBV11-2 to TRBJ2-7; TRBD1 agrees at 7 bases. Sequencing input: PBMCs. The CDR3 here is CASGSGQTYEQYF. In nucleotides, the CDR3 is TGTGCCAGCGGCTCGGGACAGACATACGAGCAGTACTTC.